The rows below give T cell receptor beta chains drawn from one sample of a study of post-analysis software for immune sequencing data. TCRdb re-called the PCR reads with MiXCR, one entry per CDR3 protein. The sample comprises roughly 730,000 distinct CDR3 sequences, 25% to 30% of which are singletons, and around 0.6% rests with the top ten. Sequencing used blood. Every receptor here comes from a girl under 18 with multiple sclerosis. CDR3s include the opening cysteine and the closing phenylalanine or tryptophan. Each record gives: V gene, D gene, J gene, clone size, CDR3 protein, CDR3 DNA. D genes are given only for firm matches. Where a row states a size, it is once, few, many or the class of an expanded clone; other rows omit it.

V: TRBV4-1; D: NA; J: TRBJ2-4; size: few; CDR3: CASSQDPGVKYF; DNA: TGCGCCAGCAGCCAAGATCCGGGAGTGAAGTACTTC
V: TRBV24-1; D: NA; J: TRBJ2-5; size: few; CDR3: CATSDRGVQETQYF; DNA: TGTGCCACCAGTGACCGTGGGGTGCAAGAGACCCAGTACTTC
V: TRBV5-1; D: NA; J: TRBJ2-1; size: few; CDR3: CASSQALGFDEQFF; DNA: TGCGCCAGCAGCCAGGCCCTGGGGTTTGATGAGCAGTTCTTC
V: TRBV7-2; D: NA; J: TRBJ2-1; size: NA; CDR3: CASSPPGRMGNEQFF; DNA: TGTGCCAGCAGCCCCCCGGGCCGAATGGGCAATGAGCAGTTCTTC
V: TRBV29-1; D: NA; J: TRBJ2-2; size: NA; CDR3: CSVVQGTGELFF; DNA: TGCAGCGTTGTTCAGGGGACCGGGGAGCTGTTTTTT
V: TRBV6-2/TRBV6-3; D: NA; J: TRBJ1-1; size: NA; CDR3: CASSNNLLGAEAFF; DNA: TGTGCCAGCAGTAACAACCTCCTGGGGGCTGAAGCTTTCTTT
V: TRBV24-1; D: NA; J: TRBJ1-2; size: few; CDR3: CATSGYSGGYTF; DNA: TGTGCCACCAGTGGTTATAGCGGCGGCTACACCTTC
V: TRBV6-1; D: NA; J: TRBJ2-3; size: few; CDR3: CASLRPADTQYF; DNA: TGTGCCAGTTTGCGGCCCGCAGATACGCAGTATTTT
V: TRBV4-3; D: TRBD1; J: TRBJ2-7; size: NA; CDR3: CTSSQATGTVYEQYF; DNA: TGCACCAGCAGCCAAGCCACCGGGACAGTCTACGAGCAGTACTTC
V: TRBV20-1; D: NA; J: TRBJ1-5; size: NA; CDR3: CSASTGGRPQHF; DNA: TGCAGTGCTAGTACAGGCGGGCGGCCCCAGCATTTT
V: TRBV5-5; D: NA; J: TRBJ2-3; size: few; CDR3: CASSGRLQRPDTQYF; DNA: TGTGCCAGCAGCGGCCGACTGCAAAGGCCGGATACGCAGTATTTT
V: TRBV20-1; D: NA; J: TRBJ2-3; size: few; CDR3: CSARDSYTDTQYF; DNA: TGCAGTGCTAGAGACAGTTACACAGATACGCAGTATTTT
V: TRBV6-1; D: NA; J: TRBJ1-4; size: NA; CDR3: CASRREGTANNEKLFF; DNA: TGTGCCAGCCGGAGGGAAGGGACCGCCAATAATGAAAAACTGTTTTTT
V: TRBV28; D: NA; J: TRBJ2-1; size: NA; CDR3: CASSFGNYNEQFF; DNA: TGTGCCAGCAGTTTCGGGAACTACAATGAGCAGTTCTTC
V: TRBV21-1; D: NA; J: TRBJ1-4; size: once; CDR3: CARRTGRWGNEKLFF; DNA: TGTGCCAGGAGGACTGGGAGGTGGGGTAATGAAAAACTGTTTTTT
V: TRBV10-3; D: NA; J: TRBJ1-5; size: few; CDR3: CAISEPTPDMGQPQHF; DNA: TGTGCCATCAGTGAGCCCACGCCGGACATGGGCCAGCCCCAGCATTTT
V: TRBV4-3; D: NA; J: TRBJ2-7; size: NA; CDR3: CASGQAVSYEQYF; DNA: TGCGCCAGCGGCCAAGCAGTTTCCTACGAGCAGTACTTC
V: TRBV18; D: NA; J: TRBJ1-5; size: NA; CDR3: CASSPGGLTQEPQHF; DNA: TGTGCCAGCTCACCGGGGGGACTCACTCAGGAGCCCCAGCATTTT
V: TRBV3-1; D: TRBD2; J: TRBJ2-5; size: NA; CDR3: CASSQDFGGARETQYF; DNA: TGTGCCAGCAGCCAAGATTTCGGGGGGGCCCGGGAGACCCAGTACTTC
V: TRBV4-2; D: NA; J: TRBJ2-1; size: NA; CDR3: CASSHKGPGFEQFF; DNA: TGTGCCAGCAGCCACAAGGGCCCCGGGTTTGAGCAGTTCTTC